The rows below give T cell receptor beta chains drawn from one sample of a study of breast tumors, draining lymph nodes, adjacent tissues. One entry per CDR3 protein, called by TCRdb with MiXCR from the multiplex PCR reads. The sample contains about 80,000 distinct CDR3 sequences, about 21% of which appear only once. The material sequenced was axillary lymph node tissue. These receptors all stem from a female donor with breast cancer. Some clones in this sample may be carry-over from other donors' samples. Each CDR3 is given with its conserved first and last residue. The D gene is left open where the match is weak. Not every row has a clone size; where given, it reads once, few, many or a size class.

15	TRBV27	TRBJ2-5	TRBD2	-	TGTGCCAGCCGGACCGGGACTAGCGGGACGTTGAGCCAGTACTTC	CASRTGTSGTLSQYF
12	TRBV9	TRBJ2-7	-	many	TGTGCCAGCAGCCCCAACAGGTACGAGCAGTACTTC	CASSPNRYEQYF
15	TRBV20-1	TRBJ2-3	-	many	TGCAGTGCTAGCGTGCGCGGGCTAAGCACAGATACGCAGTATTTT	CSASVRGLSTDTQYF
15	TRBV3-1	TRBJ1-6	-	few	TGTGCCAGCAGCCAATCGGGGTCCGATAGTTCACCCCTCCACTTT	CASSQSGSDSSPLHF
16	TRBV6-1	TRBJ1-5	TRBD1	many	TGTGCCAGCAGTGAAAAGAACAGGGGAAGCAATCAGCCCCAGCATTTT	CASSEKNRGSNQPQHF
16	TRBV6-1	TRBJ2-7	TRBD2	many	TGTGCCAGCAGTTCGTCTAGCGGGACGTCCCCGGGCGAGCAGTACTTC	CASSSSSGTSPGEQYF
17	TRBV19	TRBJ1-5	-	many	TGTGCCAGTAGTAACCATCCCACAGGGTTTAGCAATCAGCCCCAGCATTTT	CASSNHPTGFSNQPQHF
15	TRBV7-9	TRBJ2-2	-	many	TGTGCCAGCAGCTTTGATGGGGTAGGAACCGGGGAGCTGTTTTTT	CASSFDGVGTGELFF
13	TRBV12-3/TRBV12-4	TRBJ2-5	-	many	TGTGCCAGCAGTTTAAGGCATTATGAGACCCAGTACTTC	CASSLRHYETQYF
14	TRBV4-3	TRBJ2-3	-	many	TGCGCCAGCAGCCGCGGACTTACCACAGATACGCAGTATTTT	CASSRGLTTDTQYF
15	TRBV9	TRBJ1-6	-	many	TGTGCCAGCAGCTCCCTCGCGATAGGGAATTCACCCCTCCACTTT	CASSSLAIGNSPLHF
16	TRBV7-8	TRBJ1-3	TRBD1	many	TGTGCCAGCAGCTTTAGTACCGGGACAGCGGGAAACACCATATATTTT	CASSFSTGTAGNTIYF
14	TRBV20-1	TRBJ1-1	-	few	TGCAGTGCTAGTCGGGGTCTGTTACTCACTGAAGCTTTCTTT	CSASRGLLLTEAFF
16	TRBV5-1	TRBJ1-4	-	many	TGCGCCAGCAGCTTGGAAGGGAAACCAACTAATGAAAAACTGTTTTTT	CASSLEGKPTNEKLFF
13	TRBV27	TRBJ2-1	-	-	TGTGCCAGCAGCTCCGGGACCTCTCCTGAGCAGTTCTTC	CASSSGTSPEQFF
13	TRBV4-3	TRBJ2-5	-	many	TGCGCCAGCAGCCAAGATCAGGGAGAGACCCAGTACTTC	CASSQDQGETQYF
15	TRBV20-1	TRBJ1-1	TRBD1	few	TGCAGTGCTAGAGATGGGGGACAGGGGGACACTGAAGCTTTCTTT	CSARDGGQGDTEAFF
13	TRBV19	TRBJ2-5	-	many	TGTGCCAGTAAGCGCACAGATCAAGAGACCCAGTACTTC	CASKRTDQETQYF
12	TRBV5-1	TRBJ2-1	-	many	TGCGCCAGCAGTACTCAGGGGTTTGAGCAGTTCTTC	CASSTQGFEQFF
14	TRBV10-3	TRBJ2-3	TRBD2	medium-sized	TGTGCCATCAGTGCGGCGGGAGACACAGATACGCAGTATTTT	CAISAAGDTDTQYF
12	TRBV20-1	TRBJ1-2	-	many	TGCAGTTCGAGGGGCGCTAACTATGGCTACACCTTC	CSSRGANYGYTF
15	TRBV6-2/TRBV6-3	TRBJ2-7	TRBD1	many	TGTGCCAGCAGTTACTCAGGGGGCGGTTCCTACGAGCAGTACTTC	CASSYSGGGSYEQYF
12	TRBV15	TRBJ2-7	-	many	TGTGCCACCAGCAGACCGGGATACGAGCAGTACTTC	CATSRPGYEQYF
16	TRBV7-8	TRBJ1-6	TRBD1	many	TGTGCCAGCAGCTTAGGGGGGGACAGTTATAATTCACCCCTCCACTTT	CASSLGGDSYNSPLHF
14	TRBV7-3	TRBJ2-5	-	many	TGTGCCAGCAGCTTTCAAGGGTCGCAAGAGACCCAGTACTTC	CASSFQGSQETQYF
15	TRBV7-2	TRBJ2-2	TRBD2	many	TGTGCCAGCAGCTCGACTAGCGGTTATACCGGGGAGCTGTTTTTT	CASSSTSGYTGELFF
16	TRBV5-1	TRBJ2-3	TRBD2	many	TGCGCCAGCAGCTTGAATAGCGGGAGTTACACAGATACGCAGTATTTT	CASSLNSGSYTDTQYF
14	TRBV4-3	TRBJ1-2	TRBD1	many	TGCGCCAGCAGCCAAGGCGACAGGGACTATGGCTACACCTTC	CASSQGDRDYGYTF
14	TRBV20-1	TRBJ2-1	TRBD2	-	TGCAGTGCTACAATAGCGGGCTCCAGTGGGGAGCAGTTCTTC	CSATIAGSSGEQFF
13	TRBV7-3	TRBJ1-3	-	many	TGTGCCAGCAGCTCGGGTTCTGGAAACACCATATATTTT	CASSSGSGNTIYF
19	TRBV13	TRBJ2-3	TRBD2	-	TGTGCCAGCAGCCTGCTGACTAGCGGGAGGGCCCGTGACACAGATACGCAGTATTTT	CASSLLTSGRARDTDTQYF
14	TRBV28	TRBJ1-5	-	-	TGTGCCAGCAGTGATACAGGCCTCAATCAGCCCCAGCATTTT	CASSDTGLNQPQHF
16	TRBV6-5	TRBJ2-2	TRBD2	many	TGTGCCAGCAGACTAGCGGGAGGGCCTGACACCGGGGAGCTGTTTTTT	CASRLAGGPDTGELFF
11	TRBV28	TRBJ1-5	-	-	TGTGCCAGCAGTTTCCATCAGCCCCAGCATTTT	CASSFHQPQHF
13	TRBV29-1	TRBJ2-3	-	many	TGCAGCGTTGAAAAACATAGCACAGATACGCAGTATTTT	CSVEKHSTDTQYF
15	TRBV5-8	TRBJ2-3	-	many	TGTGCCAGCAGCCCCAGGGGATATAGCACAGATACGCAGTATTTT	CASSPRGYSTDTQYF
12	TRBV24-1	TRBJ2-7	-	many	TGTGCCACCAGTGCCCCCATCGGGGAGCAGTACTTC	CATSAPIGEQYF
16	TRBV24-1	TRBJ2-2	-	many	TGTGCCACCAGTGATCCCCGACCTCCGAACACCGGGGAGCTGTTTTTT	CATSDPRPPNTGELFF
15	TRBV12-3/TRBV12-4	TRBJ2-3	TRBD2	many	TGTGCCAGCAGTTTCTGGAGTCTAGCGGAGGGGCAGGGTAATTTT	CASSFWSLAEGQGNF
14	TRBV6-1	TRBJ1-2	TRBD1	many	TGTGCCAGCAGAGCCGGACAGGGGGCTGATGGCTACACCTTC	CASRAGQGADGYTF
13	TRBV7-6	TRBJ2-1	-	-	TGTGCCAGCAGCTTATCTATGTACAATGAGCAGTTCTTC	CASSLSMYNEQFF
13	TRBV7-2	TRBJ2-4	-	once	TGTGCCAGCAGCTTTGACTATCTAAGCATTCAGTACTTC	CASSFDYLSIQYF
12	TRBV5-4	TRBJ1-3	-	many	TGTGCCAGCAGCACATTAGGAAACACCATATATTTT	CASSTLGNTIYF
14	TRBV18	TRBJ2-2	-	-	TGTGCCAGCTCACCAGGGGGGTACACCGGGGAGCTGTTTTTT	CASSPGGYTGELFF
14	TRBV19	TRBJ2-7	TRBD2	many	TGTGCCAGTAGTATCTATAGCGGGAGTTACGAGCAGTACTTC	CASSIYSGSYEQYF
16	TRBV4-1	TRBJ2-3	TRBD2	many	TGCGCCAGCAGGGATAGAGCGGGAGAGACCACAGATACGCAGTATTTT	CASRDRAGETTDTQYF
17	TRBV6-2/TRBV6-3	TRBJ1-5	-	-	TGTGCCAGCAGTTACTCGGGGGGCATTGGGAGCAATCAGCCCCAGCATTTT	CASSYSGGIGSNQPQHF
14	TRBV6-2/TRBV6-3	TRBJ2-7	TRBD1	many	TGTGCCAGCAGTCCGCTGACAGGGACCTACGAGCAGTACTTC	CASSPLTGTYEQYF
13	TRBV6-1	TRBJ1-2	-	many	TGTGCCAGCAGTGAAGTCCCCCATGATGGCTACACCTTC	CASSEVPHDGYTF
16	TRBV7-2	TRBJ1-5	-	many	TGTGCCAGCAGCCCGTACAGGGTAACAGGCAATCAGCCCCAGCATTTT	CASSPYRVTGNQPQHF